This entry features one T cell receptor (beta chain) sequence. The sample belongs to a study of OX40 agonist ivuxolimab in advanced cancers. Study at large: Patients were dosed intravenously with ivuxolimab at 0.01 to 10 mg/kg every 2 weeks. A mean age of approximately 60 years, range 23 to 79, was recorded, and over 65% were male.

This CDR3 region has 18 residues. Unmatched junction bases numbered 10, after V lost 5 bases and J lost 2 bases. Germline V gene sequence: CDR1 SGHTA, CDR2 FQGNSA. Profiled with immunoSEQ multiplex PCR; TCRdb holds only in-frame clones, not every one. The table lists roughly 66,000 clones, roughly 80% of them singletons, with approximately 6.8% in the top ten. This chain connects TRBV7-2 to TRBJ1-5, with 12 bases fitting TRBD1. This TCR derives from an adult with an advanced solid tumor such as melanoma, head and neck, liver or kidney cancer. Sequencing used CD4+ or CD8+ T cells sorted from blood, obtained in a trial of the OX40 agonist ivuxolimab. CDR3 DNA: TGTGCCAGCAGCCCACGGGACAGGGGGCCGGTGGGCAATCAGCCCCAGCATTTT. This gives the protein CASSPRDRGPVGNQPQHF.